This T cell receptor beta chain was profiled in a study of human T cells and chemical hapten exposure. For the study at large: Patients, chiefly female, had alopecia areata, totalis or universalis.

A single record per CDR3 protein comes from TCRdb applying MiXCR to the RACE reads. The top ten clones hold around 2.3% of a sample with roughly 380,000 distinct CDR3 sequences, 4.8% of them seen once. This clonotype was observed many times. Time point specified: patch test 1, 2 weeks after DPC sensitization. As for treatment: therapeutic diphenylcyclopropenone sensitization with weekly scalp DPC. This TCR derives from a woman between 50 and 59 years old with alopecia areata. Some clones in this sample may be carry-over from other donors' samples. Sequenced here: whole blood, sampled in connection with sensitization to the hapten diphenylcyclopropenone (DPC).

DNA for the CDR3: TGCGCCAGCAGCCCGTACAAAGACACTGAAGCTTTCTTT. Translation: CASSPYKDTEAFF. The rearrangement links TRBV5-1 to TRBJ1-1, with D unresolved. Germline CDR1 SGHRS, CDR2 YFSETQ. With 4 bases removed from V and 3 bases from J, the gap between germline ends came to 10 bases. The CDR3 is 13 residues long.